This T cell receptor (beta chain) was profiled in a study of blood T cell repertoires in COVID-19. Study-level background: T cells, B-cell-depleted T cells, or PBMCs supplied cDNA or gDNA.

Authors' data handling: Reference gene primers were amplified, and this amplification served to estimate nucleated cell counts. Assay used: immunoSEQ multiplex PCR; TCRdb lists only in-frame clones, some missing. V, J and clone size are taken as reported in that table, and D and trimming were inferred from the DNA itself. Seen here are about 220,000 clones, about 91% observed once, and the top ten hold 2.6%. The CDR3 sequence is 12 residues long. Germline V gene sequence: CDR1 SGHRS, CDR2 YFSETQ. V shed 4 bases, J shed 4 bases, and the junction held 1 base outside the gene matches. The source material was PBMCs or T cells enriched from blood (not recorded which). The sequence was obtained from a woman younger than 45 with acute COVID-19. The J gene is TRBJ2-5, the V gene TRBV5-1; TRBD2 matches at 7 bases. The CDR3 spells CASSLAAETQYF. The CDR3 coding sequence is TGCGCCAGCAGCCTAGCGGCAGAGACCCAGTACTTC.